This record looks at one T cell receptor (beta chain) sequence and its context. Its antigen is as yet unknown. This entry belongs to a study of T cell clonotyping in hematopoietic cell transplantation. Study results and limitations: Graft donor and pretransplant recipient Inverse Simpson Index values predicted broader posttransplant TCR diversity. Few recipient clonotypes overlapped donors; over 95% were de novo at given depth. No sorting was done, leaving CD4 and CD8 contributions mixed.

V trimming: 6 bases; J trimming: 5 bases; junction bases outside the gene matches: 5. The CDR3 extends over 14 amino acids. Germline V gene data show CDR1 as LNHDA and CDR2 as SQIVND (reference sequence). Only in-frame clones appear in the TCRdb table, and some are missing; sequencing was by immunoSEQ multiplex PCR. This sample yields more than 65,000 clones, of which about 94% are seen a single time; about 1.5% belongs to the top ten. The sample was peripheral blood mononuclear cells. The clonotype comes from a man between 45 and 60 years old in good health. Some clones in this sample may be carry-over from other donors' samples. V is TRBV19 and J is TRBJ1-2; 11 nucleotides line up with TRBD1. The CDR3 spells CASSPGQGAYGYTF. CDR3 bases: TGTGCCAGTAGCCCAGGACAGGGGGCGTATGGCTACACCTTC. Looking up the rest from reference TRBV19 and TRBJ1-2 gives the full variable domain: DGGITQSPKYLFRKEGQNVTLSCEQNLNHDAMYWYRQDPGQGLRLIYYSQIVNDFQKGDIAEGYSVSREKKESFPLTVTSAQKNPTAFYLCASSPGQGAYGYTFGSGTRLTVV.